This is a list of T cell receptor beta chains from one sample in a study of shared clonotypes between healthy human individuals. Assay: immunoSEQ multiplex PCR; the TCRdb copy retains only in-frame clones and omits some. The sample holds about 980,000 clones, 76% seen once. Material: memory CD4+ T cells sorted from blood. The receptor set was obtained from a man aged 18 to 30 in good health. Each CDR3 is given with its conserved first and last residue. The D gene is left open where the match is weak. Clone size is shown for a subset of rows, as once, few, many or a class of expanded clone.

d_gene	v_gene	j_gene	abundance	CDR3nt	CDR3aa
TRBD1	TRBV18	TRBJ1-5	.	TGTGCCAGCTCACCGGACAGGGCGGATAGCAATCAGCCCCAGCATTTT	CASSPDRADSNQPQHF
.	TRBV5-6	TRBJ1-4	few	TGTGCCAGCAGCTTGGGTGGGGGCGCGTATGAAAAACTGTTTTTT	CASSLGGGAYEKLFF
.	TRBV7-2	TRBJ2-7	.	TGTGCCAGCAGCTTAAGGGTGGAAATCTACGAGCAGTACTTC	CASSLRVEIYEQYF
TRBD2	TRBV6-5	TRBJ2-1	.	TGTGCCAGCACCCCCGGCGGGAGTAAGAATGAGCAGTTCTTC	CASTPGGSKNEQFF
.	TRBV2	TRBJ2-1	.	TGTGCCAGCAGGGATCCTACAGGGACGCGAGGGGTCTACAATGAGCAGTTCTTC	CASRDPTGTRGVYNEQFF
.	TRBV7-8	TRBJ1-2	few	TGTGCCAGCAGCTTCACAGTGCAACAGTTGGCTAACTATGGCTACACCTTC	CASSFTVQQLANYGYTF
.	TRBV30	TRBJ1-1	.	TGTGCCTGGAGTGAGCAGGGTAACACTGAAGCTTTCTTT	CAWSEQGNTEAFF
.	TRBV29-1	TRBJ2-7	.	TGCAGCGTTGTGGGGCAGGGGCCCTACGAGCAGTACTTC	CSVVGQGPYEQYF
.	TRBV5-4	TRBJ2-1	.	TGTGCCAGCAGGTCAGACTATTTGCCCTACAATGAGCAGTTCTTC	CASRSDYLPYNEQFF
.	TRBV5-5	TRBJ2-1	.	TGTGCCAGCAGCTTGGTAGGACCGGGACACAATGAGCAGTTCTTC	CASSLVGPGHNEQFF
.	TRBV27	TRBJ1-5	.	TGTGCCAGCAGTCCTCGGACAGTGAATCAGCCCCAGCATTTT	CASSPRTVNQPQHF
.	TRBV19	TRBJ1-1	.	TGTGCCAGTAGTATAGGGTTGGTGGGGACTGAAGCTTTCTTT	CASSIGLVGTEAFF
.	TRBV18	TRBJ2-5	.	TGTGCCAGCTCACCTCCACTCCAAGAGACCCAGTACTTC	CASSPPLQETQYF
.	TRBV4-1	TRBJ1-2	once	TGCGCCAGCAGCTACGGGCGGGGGGCTAGGTACTATGGCTACACCTTC	CASSYGRGARYYGYTF
TRBD1	TRBV28	TRBJ1-4	.	TGTGCCAGCAGTTTGGGGGGGACAGGGAATGAAAAACTGTTTTTT	CASSLGGTGNEKLFF
.	TRBV6-1	TRBJ1-4	.	TGTGCCAGCAGCGCCTCCGGGACAATGAGTGAAAAACTGTTTTTT	CASSASGTMSEKLFF
TRBD1	TRBV18	TRBJ1-2	.	TGTGCCAGCTCAGGGACAGTCTATGGCTACACCTTC	CASSGTVYGYTF
TRBD2	TRBV6-5	TRBJ2-3	.	TGTGCCAGCAAACTAGCGGGGGGTATGGCAGATACGCAGTATTTT	CASKLAGGMADTQYF
TRBD1	TRBV6-5	TRBJ1-2	once	TGTGCCAGCAGTTACTCCGGGACAGATCCCTATGGCTACACCTTC	CASSYSGTDPYGYTF
.	TRBV18	TRBJ2-5	.	TGTGCCAGCTCACCACGACAAGAGACCCAGTACTTC	CASSPRQETQYF
.	TRBV2	TRBJ2-7	.	TGTGCCAGCAGCCGACTAGTCGTACGTGCCTACGAGCAGTACTTC	CASSRLVVRAYEQYF
.	TRBV6-6	TRBJ1-1	few	TGTGCCAGCAGTGCGGATAGGACTGAAGCTTTCTTT	CASSADRTEAFF
.	TRBV6-5	TRBJ1-2	once	TGTGCCAGCAGTTACATGGCAGGGGATGGCTACACCTTC	CASSYMAGDGYTF
.	TRBV7-2	TRBJ2-1	.	TGTGCCAGCAGCTTAGTGGGGACCTCATACAATGAGCAGTTCTTC	CASSLVGTSYNEQFF
TRBD1	TRBV10-3	TRBJ2-7	.	TGTGCCATCAGCGGACAGGGGTCGAACTACGAGCAGTACTTC	CAISGQGSNYEQYF
.	TRBV5-4	TRBJ2-3	.	TGTGCCAGCAGCTCGATAGGCGGAGATACGCAGTATTTT	CASSSIGGDTQYF
.	TRBV5-6	TRBJ1-1	.	TGTGCCAGCAGCTTGGCGCGGACTACGAACACTGAAGCTTTCTTT	CASSLARTTNTEAFF
.	TRBV28	TRBJ2-7	few	TGTGCCAGCAGTTTAGGATGGCTGAACGGCGACGAGCAGTACTTC	CASSLGWLNGDEQYF
TRBD1	TRBV5-1	TRBJ2-5	.	TGCGCCAGCAGCTCGATCCCAGGGACAGCTCGTGAGACCCAGTACTTC	CASSSIPGTARETQYF
TRBD1	TRBV5-6	TRBJ2-7	.	TGTGCCAGCAGCTTTCGAATGTGGACAGGGGGCCAGGAGCAGTACTTC	CASSFRMWTGGQEQYF
TRBD1	TRBV5-1	TRBJ2-1	.	TGCGCCAGCAGCTTACGGACAGGGGCGGATGAGCAGTTCTTC	CASSLRTGADEQFF
TRBD2	TRBV11-2	TRBJ2-7	.	TGTGCCAGCAGCCCTACTAGCGGGATGGGTTTCGAGCAGTACTTC	CASSPTSGMGFEQYF
.	TRBV6-1	TRBJ2-7	few	TGTGCCAGCAGTGAGTTATCAGCTTTAGAGCAGTACTTC	CASSELSALEQYF
TRBD1	TRBV7-9	TRBJ1-4	.	TGTGCCAGCAGCTTAAGGAACAGGGGGCCTGAAAAACTGTTTTTT	CASSLRNRGPEKLFF